These 18 T cell receptor beta chains originate from one sample sequenced in a study of cytotoxic CD8 clonotypes in ibrutinib-treated CLL. Assay: immunoSEQ multiplex PCR; the TCRdb copy retains only in-frame clones and omits some. Of some 23,000 clones listed, over 55% are singletons. Here the sequenced sample was PBMCs, taken after 12 months of ibrutinib treatment. These receptors were taken from a human donor with chronic lymphocytic leukemia.

This chain uses TRBV5-1 with TRBJ1-2; D is perhaps TRBD1 (6 bases). Germline V gene data show CDR1 as SGHRS and CDR2 as YFSETQ. The CDR3 is made up of 14 amino acids. Trimming cost V 0 bases and J 5 bases, with 11 bases left between them. The CDR3 sequence is CASSLVIGGYGYTF. The CDR3 DNA is TGCGCCAGCAGCTTGGTGATAGGGGGGTATGGCTACACCTTC. The full variable domain, rest sourced from reference TRBV5-1 and TRBJ1-2, is KAGVTQTPRYLIKTRGQQVTLSCSPISGHRSVSWYQQTPGQGLQFLFEYFSETQRNKGNFPGRFSGRQFSNSRSEMNVSTLELGDSALYLCASSLVIGGYGYTFGSGTRLTVV.

The rearrangement links TRBV7-3 to TRBJ1-1; D ambiguous. Trimming removed 2 bases from V and 1 base from J, with 11 bases in between. The CDR3 has 15 residues. Germline V gene sequence: CDR1 SGHTA, CDR2 FQGTGA. The CDR3 here is CASSLSLSRNTEAFF. CDR3 sequence (DNA): TGTGCCAGCAGCTTATCGCTTTCACGGAACACTGAAGCTTTCTTT.

This clone was picked up a small number of times. The chain carries TRBV5-1 and TRBJ1-2, with D perhaps TRBD1 (5 bases). V shed 0 bases and J shed 8 bases, with 14 bases lying between them. The V gene's germline CDR1 is SGHRS and CDR2 YFSETQ. CDR3 length: 14 amino acids. The CDR3 protein is CASSLDQGYGGYTF. CDR3 sequence (DNA): TGCGCCAGCAGCTTGGACCAGGGATATGGCGGCTACACCTTC.

A few counts support this clone. As DNA, the CDR3 is TGTGCCAGCGGGGGGCAAGAGACCCAGTACTTC. Its protein product is CASGGQETQYF. The chain couples TRBV28 to TRBJ2-5; tentative D call: TRBD2 (6 bases). The CDR3 loop spans 11 amino acids. Germline-derived CDR1 and CDR2 are MDHEN and SYDVKM. The V end lost 8 bases, the J end lost 2 bases, and 6 bases lay between the germline ends.

The chain has TRBV7-2 and TRBJ1-5; D is perhaps TRBD1 (5 bases). Germline CDR1 SGHTA, CDR2 FQGNSA. The CDR3 runs 13 residues. Trimming took off 5 bases at V and 6 bases at J, with 11 bases between the two ends. Here the CDR3 reads CASSDGASQPQHF. In DNA form, the CDR3 reads TGTGCCAGCAGCGATGGGGCGAGTCAGCCCCAGCATTTT.

The chain is built from TRBV7-9 and TRBJ2-7, with 11 bases matching TRBD1. From germline, CDR1 is SEHNR and CDR2 FQNEAQ (reference sequence). Trimming cost V 5 bases and J 5 bases; bases outside gene matches: 5. The CDR3 loop spans 14 amino acids. CDR3 DNA: TGTGCCAGCAGCCCCGGACAGGGGGCTGACGAGCAGTACTTC. The encoded protein is CASSPGQGADEQYF.

This chain joins TRBV7-2 and TRBJ2-6; 9 bases align to TRBD1. The CDR3 has 17 amino acids. Germline values: CDR1 SGHTA, CDR2 FQGNSA. V gave up 7 bases and J gave up 2 bases; unmatched junction bases: 9. The chain's CDR3 is CASISGQGRAGANVLTF. Written as DNA, the CDR3 is TGTGCCAGCATCTCAGGACAGGGGAGGGCTGGGGCCAACGTCCTGACTTTC. Variable domain in full (rest from reference TRBV7-2 and TRBJ2-6): GAGVSQSPSNKVTEKGKDVELRCDPISGHTALYWYRQSLGQGLEFLIYFQGNSAPDKSGLPSDRFSAERTGGSVSTLTIQRTQQEDSAVYLCASISGQGRAGANVLTFGAGSRLTVL.

The chain recombines TRBV5-1 with TRBJ2-1, with D uncertain. This CDR3 spans 15 amino acids. Germline V gene lookup returns CDR1 SGHRS and CDR2 YFSETQ. V shed 2 bases and J shed 0 bases, with 9 bases lying between them. The CDR3 reads CASSLGHSSYNEQFF. CDR3 DNA sequence: TGCGCCAGCAGCTTAGGCCATAGCTCCTACAATGAGCAGTTCTTC.

The chain employs TRBV28 and TRBJ1-1; weak D call: TRBD1 (6 bases). Germline-derived CDR1 and CDR2 are MDHEN and SYDVKM. V was clipped by 2 bases and J by 2 bases, with 15 bases between them. The CDR3 spans 16 residues. CDR3 coding DNA: TGTGCCAGCAGTTTAGGGGGGGCGCTTTCAAACACTGAAGCTTTCTTT. It encodes CASSLGGALSNTEAFF.

The chain is built from TRBV6-1 and TRBJ2-5; 9 nucleotides match TRBD2. Germline V gene sequence: CDR1 MNHNS, CDR2 SASEGT. Trimming removed 8 bases from V and 7 bases from J; junction bases left unmatched: 14. The CDR3 runs to 15 residues. CDR3: CASSPRSSGDGTQYF. In nucleotides, the CDR3 is TGTGCCAGCTCCCCAAGATCTAGCGGGGACGGGACCCAGTACTTC.

The chain is built from TRBV5-6 and TRBJ1-1, with D possibly TRBD1 on 5 matching bases. The CDR3 loop spans 14 amino acids. The germline CDR1 and CDR2 sequences are SGHDT and YYEEEE. V lost 6 bases, J lost 5 bases, and 17 bases lay in between. The CDR3 nucleotides read TGTGCCAGCACCCCCCTCCGGGGGTCGACTGAAGCTTTCTTT. It specifies CASTPLRGSTEAFF.

The V call is TRBV18, the J call TRBJ2-3, with no clear D. V was pared by 7 bases and J by 0 bases, with 14 bases between. This CDR3 comprises 15 residues. Germline CDR1 and CDR2: KGHSH and LQKENI. In DNA, the CDR3 is TGTGCCAGCTTACGCCAGAAATCTAGCACAGATACGCAGTATTTT. This translates into CASLRQKSSTDTQYF. Supplemented by reference TRBV18 and TRBJ2-3, the full variable domain reads NAGVMQNPRHLVRRRGQEARLRCSPMKGHSHVYWYRQLPEEGLKFMVYLQKENIIDESGMPKERFSAEFPKEGPSILRIQQVVRGDSAAYFCASLRQKSSTDTQYFGPGTRLTVL.

The rearrangement links TRBV29-1 to TRBJ1-3, with 7 positions matching TRBD1. CDR1 and CDR2 from the germline V gene are SQVTM and ANQGSEA. Germline trimming cut 2 bases from V and 9 bases from J; bases unmatched to any gene: 10. The CDR3 is 14 amino acids. CDR3 sequence reads: CSVEIRTGGGTIYF. CDR3 nucleotide sequence: TGCAGCGTTGAAATCCGGACAGGTGGAGGCACCATATATTTT.

The chain employs TRBV5-1 and TRBJ1-1; possibly TRBD1 for D (6 bases). CDR1 and CDR2 from the germline V gene are SGHRS and YFSETQ. V lost 0 bases to trimming and J lost 3 bases, with 12 bases between them. This CDR3 spans 15 amino acids. The DNA for the CDR3 is TGCGCCAGCAGCTTGGTCCCCCGGACAGACACTGAAGCTTTCTTT. Translating gives CASSLVPRTDTEAFF.

CDR3 nucleotides: TGTGCCAGCAGATCGGACCTTACTGAAGCTTTCTTT. The encoded protein is CASRSDLTEAFF. V is TRBV28 and J is TRBJ1-1; D gene unclear. The CDR3 totals 12 residues. From germline, CDR1 is MDHEN and CDR2 SYDVKM. Trimming left V 6 bases short and J 5 bases short, with 10 bases between.

This chain links TRBV7-9 with TRBJ2-7; D remains unclear. Trimming shortened V by 1 base and J by 9 bases, and 10 bases separated the two germline ends. The CDR3 is 12 amino acids. Germline V lookup: CDR1 SEHNR, CDR2 FQNEAQ (reference sequence). CDR3 protein: CASSLETWGQYF. DNA for the CDR3: TGTGCCAGCAGCTTAGAGACCTGGGGGCAGTACTTC.

V and J are TRBV29-1 and TRBJ2-1, with D possibly being TRBD1 or TRBD2 (5 bases each). The V gene's germline CDR1 is SQVTM and CDR2 ANQGSEA. The CDR3 has 14 residues. V gave up 6 bases and J gave up 7 bases, with 19 bases separating them. CDR3 bases: TGCAGCGTCGAGCCGGGACGGAGGCGAAATGAGCAGTTCTTC. Its protein product is CSVEPGRRRNEQFF.

V and J are TRBV7-9 and TRBJ1-2, with D tentatively TRBD1 (6 bases). CDR1 SEHNR and CDR2 FQNEAQ come from the germline V gene (reference sequence). V was shortened by 4 bases and J by 3 bases, with 6 bases between the two germline ends. The CDR3 length is 12 residues. The CDR3 spells CASSSGDYGYTF. CDR3 bases: TGTGCCAGCAGCTCAGGGGACTATGGCTACACCTTC.